One T cell receptor beta chain is described in this entry. This sample was included in a study of blood T cell repertoires in COVID-19. Across the study: Sites in the United States, Italy and Spain provided acute and convalescent COVID-19 samples. T cells, B-cell-depleted T cells, or PBMCs supplied cDNA or gDNA.

In the authors' workflow: By means of reference gene primer amplification, nucleated cell counts were estimated. The assay was immunoSEQ multiplex PCR, and TCRdb's table has in-frame clones only and misses some. From that table come the V and J calls and clone size; the DNA was used to work out D and trimming. This table holds about 28,000 clones, 72% found once. V was shortened by 6 bases and J by 1 base, with 9 bases between the two germline ends. Germline CDR1 SQVTM, CDR2 ANQGSEA. The CDR3 spans 12 residues. Sequenced sample: peripheral blood. The gene calls are TRBV29-1 and TRBJ1-1; no definite D call. This sequence was found in a boy aged 2-9 years with active or convalescent COVID-19. The CDR3 here is CSVVRENTEAFF. The CDR3 DNA is TGCAGCGTAGTGCGGGAGAACACTGAAGCTTTCTTT. Complete variable domain (other parts from reference TRBV29-1 and TRBJ1-1): SAVISQKPSRDICQRGTSLTIQCQVDSQVTMMFWYRQQPGQSLTLIATANQGSEATYESGFVIDKFPISRPNLTFSTLTVSNMSPEDSSIYLCSVVRENTEAFFGQGTRLTVV.